The rows below give T cell receptor beta chains drawn from one sample of a study of blood T cell repertoires in COVID-19. Assay: immunoSEQ multiplex PCR; the TCRdb copy retains only in-frame clones and omits some. The sample records 90,000 or so clones, 75% to 90% being singletons. Material for sequencing was peripheral blood. All receptors derive from a man older than 75 with acute or convalescent COVID-19. Each CDR3 is given with its conserved first and last residue. Each record gives: clone size, V gene, D gene, J gene, CDR3 DNA, CDR3 protein. A D gene is named only where the DNA matches it firmly. Clone sizes are given selectively: once, few, many, or a class where the clone is expanded.

.	TRBV5-6	.	TRBJ1-5	TGTGCCAGCAGCTTGGCTAGGAGCACGGAGCATTTT	CASSLARSTEHF
once	TRBV12-5	.	TRBJ2-5	TGTGCTAGTGGTCGGGGGATGGGGCGACAAGAGACCCAGTACTTC	CASGRGMGRQETQYF
.	TRBV10-3	TRBD2	TRBJ2-3	TGTGCCATCAGTGAAGGTCTAGCGGGAAGCACAGATACGCAGTATTTT	CAISEGLAGSTDTQYF
.	TRBV3-1/TRBV3-2	TRBD1	TRBJ1-6	TGTGCCAGCAGCCCGGGACAGGGAATGTTGAATTCACCCCTCCACTTT	CASSPGQGMLNSPLHF
few	TRBV7-5	.	TRBJ1-1	TGTGTCAGAAGCTTCCCAGGGCGGGAATGTAGCACTGAAGCTTTCTTT	CVRSFPGRECSTEAFF
.	TRBV5-1	TRBD1	TRBJ1-5	TGCGCCAGCAGCCCCACAGGGGGGTCTCAGCCCCAGCATTTT	CASSPTGGSQPQHF
.	TRBV30	.	TRBJ1-1	TGTGCCTGGAGTTCTGGGGCGCGGATTACTGAAGCTTTCTTT	CAWSSGARITEAFF
.	TRBV18	TRBD1	TRBJ2-2	TGTGCCAGCTCACCCCGACAGGGCCAGGCCACCGGGGAGCTGTTTTTT	CASSPRQGQATGELFF
.	TRBV13	.	TRBJ1-1	TGTGCCAGCAGGGGGAGGGGTTGGAGGGACACTGAAGCTTTCTTT	CASRGRGWRDTEAFF
.	TRBV11-2	.	TRBJ1-2	TGTGCCAGCAGCTTAACCTCCGGGACAATCACTTATGGCTACACCTTC	CASSLTSGTITYGYTF
.	TRBV4-2	.	TRBJ2-7	TGTGCCAGCAGCCTAACAGGGCCCTACGAGCAGTACTTC	CASSLTGPYEQYF
.	TRBV5-1	.	TRBJ1-1	TGCGCCAGCAGCGAAGACAGCAACATGAACACTGAAGCTTTCTTT	CASSEDSNMNTEAFF
.	TRBV10-3	TRBD2	TRBJ2-7	TGTGCCATCAGTGACCCCAAAGCGGGGGGCTTTGGGGAGCAGTACTTC	CAISDPKAGGFGEQYF
once	TRBV5-5	TRBD1	TRBJ1-5	TGTGCCAGCAGCTTGGGAGGGGGCTACAATCAGCCCCAGCATTTT	CASSLGGGYNQPQHF
once	TRBV11-1	TRBD1	TRBJ2-2	TGTGCCAGCAGCCGGACAGGGAGGACCGGGGAGCTGTTTTTT	CASSRTGRTGELFF
few	TRBV5-6	.	TRBJ1-6	TGTGCCAGCAGCGGATTAATGGGGGGATCACCCCTCCACTTT	CASSGLMGGSPLHF
few	TRBV6-2/TRBV6-3	.	TRBJ1-4	TGTGCCAGCAGTTCCCCAGGGGCAACAACTAATGAAAAACTGTTTTTT	CASSSPGATTNEKLFF
.	TRBV5-1	.	TRBJ2-2	TGCGCCAGCAGCTCCGGGACATACTCCACCGGGGAGCTGTTTTTT	CASSSGTYSTGELFF
.	TRBV7-2	TRBD2	TRBJ2-4	TGTGCCAGCAGCTTAGCGCTAGCGGGAGGAGCCAAAAACATTCAGTACTTC	CASSLALAGGAKNIQYF
.	TRBV6-5	.	TRBJ1-5	TGTGCCAGCAGTTATGGGGAGAGCAATCAGCCCCAGCATTTT	CASSYGESNQPQHF
.	TRBV24-1	TRBD2	TRBJ2-1	TGTGCCACCAGGGAGGCGGGAGGCCCCTACAATGAGCAGTTCTTC	CATREAGGPYNEQFF
.	TRBV20-1	.	TRBJ2-1	TGCAGTGCTAGTGGGCGAGAGGGACTCTACAATGAGCAGTTCTTC	CSASGREGLYNEQFF
.	TRBV15	.	TRBJ2-1	TGTGCCACCAGCAGACCCTCATGGGCAGGGAGGAATGAGCAGTTCTTC	CATSRPSWAGRNEQFF
.	TRBV30	TRBD2	TRBJ2-5	TGTGCCTGGAGGGGGACTATTCAAGAGACCCAGTACTTC	CAWRGTIQETQYF
.	TRBV5-1	.	TRBJ1-2	TGCGCCAGCAACCCACAGGGTGATGCCTATGGCTACACCTTC	CASNPQGDAYGYTF
.	TRBV5-6	.	TRBJ2-1	TGTGCCAGCAGCTTGGGGTCCCAGGGTGGTTACAATGAGCAGTTCTTC	CASSLGSQGGYNEQFF
few	TRBV4-3	TRBD1	TRBJ1-4	TGCGCCAGCAGCCAAGGGGTCGACAGGGTTGGAGAAAAACTGTTTTTT	CASSQGVDRVGEKLFF
.	TRBV11-2	TRBD1	TRBJ1-2	TGTGCCAGCAGCTTAGGGCAGGGGGTTGTCTATGGCTACACCTTC	CASSLGQGVVYGYTF
once	TRBV5-8	.	TRBJ1-4	TGTGCCAGCAGCACGGGGACATTCGCAACTAATGAAAAACTGTTTTTT	CASSTGTFATNEKLFF
.	TRBV7-2	.	TRBJ2-5	TGTGCCAGCAGCCCGACTTGGACTACATTTCAAGAGACCCAGTACTTC	CASSPTWTTFQETQYF
.	TRBV20-1	TRBD2	TRBJ2-1	TGCGGACTAGCGGAGATCTCGGAGCAGTTCTTC	CGLAEISEQFF
.	TRBV11-3	.	TRBJ2-3	TGTGCCAGCAGCCTCCTGGGCCCCGGCGATACGCAGTATTTT	CASSLLGPGDTQYF
.	TRBV5-1	TRBD2	TRBJ2-5	TGCGCCAGCAGCTCTGGACTAGCGGGGGAACAGACCCAGTACTTC	CASSSGLAGEQTQYF
once	TRBV7-2	TRBD1	TRBJ2-3	TGTGCCAGCAGCGTACAGGGGGCGAGCACAGATACGCAGTATTTT	CASSVQGASTDTQYF
.	TRBV24-1	.	TRBJ2-5	TGTGCCACCAGTGACCCAGGGACAGCGGGAGAGACCCAGTACTTC	CATSDPGTAGETQYF
.	TRBV7-8	TRBD1	TRBJ2-1	TGTGCCAGCAGCCGACCGGGACAGGGGCCCGTTGAGCAGTTCTTC	CASSRPGQGPVEQFF
once	TRBV18	TRBD2	TRBJ2-7	TGTGCCAGTTTTAGCGGGTCCAGCTCCTACGAGCAGTACTTC	CASFSGSSSYEQYF
few	TRBV19	.	TRBJ1-5	TGTGCCAGTAGTATATTACACAGGGATCAGCCCCAGCATTTT	CASSILHRDQPQHF
.	TRBV9	.	TRBJ1-3	TGTGCCAGCAGGGTCGGGATGACTGGAAACACCATATATTTT	CASRVGMTGNTIYF
.	TRBV14	TRBD2	TRBJ2-7	TGTGCCAGCAGCCAAGGCTTCCTAGCGGCCTACGAGCAGTACTTC	CASSQGFLAAYEQYF
.	TRBV2	TRBD2	TRBJ2-1	TGTGCCAGCAGTGAACGGGCGGGGGTCTGGAATGAGCAGTTCTTC	CASSERAGVWNEQFF
.	TRBV6-2/TRBV6-3	TRBD1	TRBJ2-6	TGTGCCAGCAGTTCCCTCGGACAGGGGACTTCTGGGGCCAACGTCCTGACTTTC	CASSSLGQGTSGANVLTF
.	TRBV5-1	.	TRBJ1-2	TGCGCCAGCAGCAACCCGGACAGACCGAACTATGGCTACACCTTC	CASSNPDRPNYGYTF
.	TRBV2	.	TRBJ2-3	TGTGCCAGCAGTGTAGGAGGGTACGCAGATACGCAGTATTTT	CASSVGGYADTQYF